The 14 T cell receptor beta chains below were found in one sample sequenced in a study of cytomegalovirus exposure and HLA in healthy donors. The PCR made use of 60 Vbeta and 13 Jbeta primers. The data were produced by immunoSEQ multiplex PCR, yet TCRdb's version contains in-frame clones alone and is incomplete. The sample shows about 67,000 clones, 65% to 70% of them seen only once. Sequencing was done on a sample of PBMCs. The receptors derive from a young woman in good health and CMV-seronegative.

V gene TRBV2 combines with J gene TRBJ2-5, with D maybe TRBD1 (5 bases). The CDR3 runs to 14 residues. Germline CDR1 is SNHLY and CDR2 is FYNNEI. V lost 6 bases and J lost 0, with 11 bases in between. The CDR3 region has the DNA TGTGCCAGCAGAGAGACAGCAAACCAAGAGACCCAGTACTTC. Amino acid sequence: CASRETANQETQYF.

The chain recombines TRBV11-2 with TRBJ2-7, with D maybe TRBD1 (5 bases). The CDR3 is 15 residues long. From germline, CDR1 is SGHAT and CDR2 FQNNGV. V lost 2 bases to trimming and J lost 3 bases, with 14 bases between them. In DNA form, the CDR3 reads TGTGCCAGCAGCTTATGGCAGGGTGGAAACTACGAGCAGTACTTC. Translated: CASSLWQGGNYEQYF.

The CDR3 DNA follows: TGTGCCAGCAGTGAATCGGTTTTCACTGAAGCTTTCTTT. Translation gives CASSESVFTEAFF. The rearrangement joins TRBV6-1 to TRBJ1-1; D gene uncertain. This CDR3 spans 13 amino acids. Germline CDR1 reads MNHNS; CDR2 reads SASEGT. Between the trimmed V and J ends, which lost 2 bases and 4 bases, there was a span of 8 bases.

This chain connects TRBV2 to TRBJ2-1, with a weak D call TRBD1 (7 bases). Trimming took off 3 bases at V and 9 bases at J, with 12 bases between the two ends. CDR3 length: 13 residues. Germline CDR1 and CDR2: SNHLY and FYNNEI. In nucleotides, the CDR3 is TGTGCCAGCAGTGACAGGGGGGACAGTGAGCAGTTCTTC. Translating gives CASSDRGDSEQFF. Using reference TRBV2 and TRBJ2-1 for the parts outside the CDR3, the full variable domain is EPEVTQTPSHQVTQMGQEVILRCVPISNHLYFYWYRQILGQKVEFLVSFYNNEISEKSEIFDDQFSVERPDGSNFTLKIRSTKLEDSAMYFCASSDRGDSEQFFGPGTRLTVL.

The V gene is TRBV6-1, the J gene TRBJ1-6; D is unclear. The CDR3 covers 15 residues. The germline V gene has CDR1 MNHNS and CDR2 SASEGT. The V end was cut by 8 bases, the J end by 8 bases, with 19 bases between. The CDR3 loop is CASDVRVAGDSPLHF. The CDR3 DNA reads as TGTGCCAGCGATGTACGAGTGGCAGGTGATTCACCCCTCCACTTT.

This sequence joins TRBV5-1 and TRBJ1-1; D gene ambiguous. CDR3 length: 14 amino acids. Trimming left V 0 bases short and J 10 bases short, with 16 bases between. CDR1 is SGHRS and CDR2 is YFSETQ in the germline V gene. The CDR3 DNA is TGCGCCAGCAGCTTGGACGTGGGCTTTTCGTCAGCTTTCTTT. Translated: CASSLDVGFSSAFF.

The V call is TRBV4-1, the J call TRBJ1-4, with D perhaps matching TRBD1 (5 bases). Germline CDR1 MGHRA, CDR2 YSYEKL. CDR3 length: 15 residues. The V and J ends lost 5 bases and 5 bases respectively, with 15 bases between them. Here the CDR3 reads CASSTRSRQNEKLFF. CDR3 coding DNA: TGCGCCAGCAGCACCCGGTCCCGACAGAATGAAAAACTGTTTTTT.

The chain has TRBV5-4 and TRBJ2-4, with 10 bases that match TRBD1. Germline V CDR1 and CDR2: SGHNT, YYREEE (reference sequence). The CDR3 is 16 residues long. J was trimmed by 3 bases and V by 1 base; bases with no gene match: 4. The CDR3 protein is CASSLKTGGVKNIQYF. CDR3 DNA: TGTGCCAGCAGCTTGAAGACAGGGGGCGTCAAAAACATTCAGTACTTC.

This clone showed up just a few times. The chain links TRBV10-3 to TRBJ1-4; 9 positions match TRBD1. V lost 7 bases, J lost 6 bases, and 3 bases stayed unmatched. Germline CDR1 and CDR2: ENHRY and SYGVKD. CDR3 length equals 13 residues. CDR3 sequence (DNA): TGTGCCATCAAACAGGGGGCAGATGAAAAACTGTTTTTT. Protein product: CAIKQGADEKLFF.

In this sample, this clone turned up a few times. The V call is TRBV10-2, the J call TRBJ2-7; D is ambiguous. This CDR3 region has 17 residues. The V gene lost 3 bases and the J gene lost 4 bases, with 22 bases spanning the gap. Germline V CDR1 and CDR2: WSHSY, SAAADI. CDR3 bases: TGCGCCAGCAGTGATTTTTTCAAGCAGAAGGCGGCATACGAGCAGTACTTC. Its translation: CASSDFFKQKAAYEQYF.

This chain links TRBV6-1 with TRBJ2-3; TRBD2 aligns across 9 bases. This CDR3 contains 15 residues. The V gene's germline CDR1 is MNHNS and CDR2 SASEGT. With 6 bases clipped from V and 7 bases from J, the junction kept 11 bases outside the gene matches. The CDR3, as DNA: TGTGCCAGCAGAACTAACAGCGGGGGGATAAATACGCAGTATTTT. Translating it yields CASRTNSGGINTQYF.

This clone was seen only a few times. The genes are TRBV27 and TRBJ2-2; maybe TRBD2 (6 bases). V was clipped by 6 bases and J by 8 bases, with 19 bases between them. The germline V gene has CDR1 MNHEY and CDR2 SMNVEV (reference sequence). CDR3 size: 15 residues. The CDR3: CASRGEQGGTGELFF. CDR3 nucleotides: TGTGCCAGCAGAGGGGAGCAGGGAGGCACTGGGGAGCTGTTTTTT.

This clone was counted a few times. V and J are TRBV4-2 and TRBJ2-7; 7 bases are a match to TRBD2. The CDR3 has 14 residues. CDR1 and CDR2 (germline): LGHNA, YNFKEQ. The V gene end was trimmed by 4 bases and the J gene end by 1 base; junction bases not matched to a gene: 4. The CDR3 sequence: CASSPGGGSYEQYF. DNA for the CDR3: TGTGCCAGCAGCCCTGGGGGGGGATCCTACGAGCAGTACTTC.

The genes are TRBV11-2 and TRBJ2-5; 8 nucleotides agree with TRBD1. J was trimmed by 5 bases and V by 3 bases; bases with no gene match: 8. The CDR3 sequence is 15 residues long. Germline CDR1 SGHAT, CDR2 FQNNGV. The CDR3 region has the DNA TGTGCCAGCAGCTTCCGGACAGGGCATTTCGAGACCCAGTACTTC. This encodes CASSFRTGHFETQYF.